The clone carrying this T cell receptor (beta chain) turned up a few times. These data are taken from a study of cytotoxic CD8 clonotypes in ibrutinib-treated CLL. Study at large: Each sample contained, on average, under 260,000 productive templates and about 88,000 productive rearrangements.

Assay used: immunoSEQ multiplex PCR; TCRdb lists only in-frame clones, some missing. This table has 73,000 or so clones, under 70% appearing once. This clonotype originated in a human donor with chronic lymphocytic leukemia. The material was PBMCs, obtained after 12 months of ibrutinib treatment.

The CDR3 reads CASSLGQGLSGYTF. CDR3 in DNA: TGTGCCAGCAGCTTGGGACAGGGGTTGAGTGGCTACACCTTC. This rearrangement joins TRBV7-6 to TRBJ1-2; TRBD1 matches at 10 bases. V dropped 3 bases and J dropped 7; count of bases not matched to a gene: 5. CDR1 SGHVS and CDR2 FNYEAQ come from the germline V gene. The CDR3 extends over 14 amino acids.